A single sample gave rise to the 25 T cell receptor beta chains below, sequenced in a study of CD8 T cells in ankylosing spondylitis. The study's findings and limits: Blood from ankylosing spondylitis patients appeared to carry a characteristic eight-variant TCR beta motif.

These receptors have no identified antigens. TCRdb re-derived calls from the 5' RACE reads in MiXCR, one entry per CDR3 protein. Of some 400,000 distinct CDR3 sequences in the sample, more than 20% were seen once. Sequencing was performed on blood, either unsorted or a sorted T cell fraction (not recorded which). These receptors were collected from a male donor with ankylosing spondylitis.

This clonotype was observed a few times. The chain has TRBV6-1 and TRBJ2-1, with 8 bases that match TRBD1. The ends lost 6 bases at V and 3 bases at J; junction bases unmatched: 4. The CDR3 length is 14 residues. Germline CDR1 is MNHNS and CDR2 is SASEGT. This chain's CDR3 is CASRGTGVYNEQFF. The CDR3 DNA sequence: TGTGCCAGCAGGGGGACAGGAGTCTACAATGAGCAGTTCTTC.

The chain is built from TRBV7-2 and TRBJ1-2, with D unresolved. Germline lookup yields CDR1 SGHTA and CDR2 FQGNSA. The V end was cut by 4 bases, the J end by 0 bases, with 6 bases between. The CDR3 consists of 13 residues. The CDR3 region is CASSSRTNYGYTF. The CDR3 bases are TGTGCCAGCAGCTCCCGTACTAACTATGGCTACACCTTC.

The chain employs TRBV5-1 and TRBJ2-3, with 9 bases matching TRBD2. Trimming took 2 bases from V and 1 from J; bases not matched to a gene: 5. Germline V gene sequence: CDR1 SGHRS, CDR2 YFSETQ. The CDR3 length is 16 residues. DNA of the CDR3: TGCGCCAGCAGCTTTAGCGGGAGAAGTGGCACAGATACGCAGTATTTT. Its translation: CASSFSGRSGTDTQYF.

This chain joins TRBV20-1 and TRBJ1-4, with D unclear. The V gene's germline CDR1 is DFQATT and CDR2 SNEGSKA (reference sequence). The CDR3 length is 13 residues. Trimming cost V 3 bases and J 8 bases, with 13 bases left between them. CDR3 residues: CSASVPSDEKLFF. CDR3 DNA: TGCAGTGCTAGCGTTCCGTCAGACGAAAAACTGTTTTTT.

V usage is TRBV20-1 and J usage is TRBJ2-5; D gene uncertain. V was cut by 3 bases and J by 2 bases, with 10 bases left in between. From germline, CDR1 is DFQATT and CDR2 SNEGSKA (reference sequence). CDR3 size: 13 residues. The CDR3 sequence: CSARTSIQETQYF. As DNA, the CDR3 is TGCAGTGCTAGGACTTCGATTCAAGAGACCCAGTACTTC.

V and J are TRBV29-1 and TRBJ1-5, with D tentatively TRBD1 (5 bases). Trimming shortened V by 6 bases and J by 2 bases, and 11 bases separated the two germline ends. This CDR3 has 13 residues. The V gene's germline CDR1 is SQVTM and CDR2 ANQGSEA. The CDR3 coding sequence is TGCAGCGTATACGTGGGGGGCAATCAGCCCCAGCATTTT. It is translated as CSVYVGGNQPQHF.

The chain carries TRBV29-1 and TRBJ1-4; the D gene is possibly TRBD1 (5 bases). The CDR3 is made up of 13 amino acids. Germline V gene data show CDR1 as SQVTM and CDR2 as ANQGSEA. The germline V and J ends were trimmed by 7 bases and 5 bases, with 14 bases remaining between them. Here the CDR3 reads CSAKGTGNEKLFF. In DNA form, the CDR3 reads TGCAGCGCAAAGGGCACAGGCAATGAAAAACTGTTTTTT.

CDR3: CASSLHSSSYNEQFF. The CDR3 DNA sequence: TGTGCCAGCAGCTTACATTCATCATCTTACAATGAGCAGTTCTTC. V is TRBV7-9 and J is TRBJ2-1; D not resolved. The CDR3 loop spans 15 amino acids. V dropped 2 bases and J dropped 4 bases, with 12 bases sitting between them. Germline V gene data show CDR1 as SEHNR and CDR2 as FQNEAQ (reference sequence). Combining the CDR3 with reference TRBV7-9 and TRBJ2-1 gives the whole variable domain DTGVSQNPRHKITKRGQNVTFRCDPISEHNRLYWYRQTLGQGPEFLTYFQNEAQLEKSRLLSDRFSAERPKGSFSTLEIQRTEQGDSAMYLCASSLHSSSYNEQFFGPGTRLTVL.

This clonotype was observed a handful of times. The chain carries TRBV12-3 or TRBV12-4 and TRBJ1-5; 7 bases line up with TRBD1. The V segment lost 5 bases and the J segment 7 bases; nucleotides outside the gene matches: 11. This CDR3 spans 15 amino acids. For the CDR3, the DNA is TGTGCCAGCAGTCCCTCGACAGGGTTGAGACAGCCCCAGCATTTT. Amino acid sequence: CASSPSTGLRQPQHF.

This clonotype was observed a handful of times. The chain carries TRBV14 and TRBJ1-4; 7 positions match TRBD1. Germline values: CDR1 SGHDN, CDR2 FVKESK. V trimming: 3 bases; J trimming: 7 bases; junction bases outside the gene matches: 8. CDR3 length: 15 amino acids. DNA for the CDR3: TGTGCCAGCAGCCAGCCGGGACAGCTCTCTGAAAAACTGTTTTTT. Amino acids: CASSQPGQLSEKLFF.

This rearrangement joins TRBV4-2 to TRBJ1-4, with 8 bases matching TRBD1. Trimming removed 4 bases from V and 6 bases from J; junction bases left unmatched: 4. The length of the CDR3 is 14 residues. Germline V gene sequence: CDR1 LGHNA, CDR2 YNFKEQ. This chain's CDR3 is CASSLWTGYEKLFF. As DNA, the CDR3 is TGTGCCAGCAGCCTTTGGACAGGGTATGAAAAACTGTTTTTT.

This clonotype has only a few counts. This chain uses TRBV2 with TRBJ2-7; D is ambiguous. CDR1 is SNHLY, CDR2 FYNNEI, per germline. Trimming left V 6 bases short and J 0 bases short, with 12 bases between. The length of the CDR3 is 14 residues. CDR3 residues: CASREDSNSYEQYF. In nucleotides, the CDR3 is TGTGCCAGCAGAGAGGATAGCAACTCCTACGAGCAGTACTTC.

The chain carries TRBV6-4 and TRBJ2-7, with TRBD2 identical over 8 bases. This CDR3 is built from 13 residues. The J segment lost 5 bases and the V segment lost 5 bases, leaving 5 bases of the junction unmatched. The germline V gene has CDR1 MRHNA and CDR2 SNTAGT. The CDR3 spells CASSREGGHEQYF. In DNA, the CDR3 is TGTGCCAGCAGTCGGGAGGGCGGCCACGAGCAGTACTTC.

This clonotype came up a few times. This chain joins TRBV24-1 and TRBJ2-2; 8 bases fit TRBD1. V was pared by 8 bases and J by 1 base, with 8 bases of the junction left unmatched. Germline loops: CDR1 KGHDR, CDR2 SFDVKD. The CDR3 covers 16 residues. This CDR3 is CATNSPGQVNTGELFF. Written as DNA, the CDR3 is TGTGCCACCAATAGCCCGGGACAGGTGAACACCGGGGAGCTGTTTTTT.

This clonotype was found a few times. The chain links TRBV6-1 to TRBJ2-3; D may be TRBD2 (6 bases). CDR1 and CDR2 (germline): MNHNS, SASEGT. This CDR3 contains 16 residues. Trimming removed 6 bases from V and 1 base from J, with 17 bases in between. The CDR3 DNA follows: TGTGCCAGCAGGGGACCCACGGAGGGACGCACAGATACGCAGTATTTT. It yields the protein CASRGPTEGRTDTQYF.

This clonotype is a singleton in its sample. The chain uses TRBV3-1 and TRBJ2-3, with 8 bases identical to TRBD2. The germline CDR1 and CDR2 sequences are LGHDT and YNNKEL (reference sequence). This CDR3 has 16 amino acids. The V segment lost 1 base and the J segment 2 bases; nucleotides outside the gene matches: 5. The CDR3 DNA sequence: TGTGCCAGCAGCCAAGGAGCGGGAGTCGACACAGATACGCAGTATTTT. Amino acid sequence: CASSQGAGVDTDTQYF.

This clonotype occurred many times. This chain connects TRBV7-8 to TRBJ2-7; the D is unclear. Trimming took off 1 base at V and 3 bases at J, with 13 bases between the two ends. The length of the CDR3 is 15 residues. CDR1 and CDR2 from the germline V gene are SGHVS and FQNEAQ. CDR3 DNA: TGTGCCAGCAGCTTAGGGCTCCGGGCCCTCTACGAGCAGTACTTC. Protein product: CASSLGLRALYEQYF.

A few counts support this clonotype. The chain recombines TRBV9 with TRBJ1-6; TRBD1 matches 7 bases. In germline, CDR1 is SGDLS, CDR2 YYNGEE. The ends lost 6 bases at V and 4 bases at J; junction bases unmatched: 7. This CDR3 contains 15 residues. The CDR3 loop is CASNQGQTYNSPLHF. The DNA for the CDR3 is TGTGCCAGCAACCAGGGACAGACTTATAATTCACCCCTCCACTTT.

This clonotype showed up just a few times. The chain combines TRBV25-1 with TRBJ2-7, with TRBD2 matching over 10 bases. Germline V lookup: CDR1 MGHDK, CDR2 SYGVNS. The CDR3 is made up of 16 amino acids. Unmatched junction bases numbered 5, after V lost 0 bases and J lost 3 bases. DNA for the CDR3: TGTGCCAGCAGTGAATACAGGACTAGCGGACTCTACGAGCAGTACTTC. Protein sequence: CASSEYRTSGLYEQYF.

J is TRBJ2-1 and V is TRBV6-1; D not certain. Trimming took off 6 bases at V and 6 bases at J, with 12 bases between the two ends. Per the germline V gene, CDR1 is MNHNS and CDR2 is SASEGT. The CDR3 is 13 amino acids. CDR3 in DNA: TGTGCCAGCAGCCGACTCGGCGGCAATGAGCAGTTCTTC. Protein product: CASSRLGGNEQFF.

The chain recombines TRBV6-5 with TRBJ1-5; D is uncertain. Germline loops: CDR1 MNHEY, CDR2 SVGAGI. CDR3 length: 14 residues. Trimming shortened V by 0 bases and J by 6 bases, and 9 bases separated the two germline ends. The CDR3 loop reads CASSYSSGRQPQHF. CDR3 sequence (DNA): TGTGCCAGCAGTTACTCTTCAGGACGTCAGCCCCAGCATTTT.

This clonotype has a handful of counts. This rearrangement joins TRBV6-1 to TRBJ2-3; 7 bases agree with TRBD1. Germline CDR1 is MNHNS and CDR2 is SASEGT. The CDR3 has 13 amino acids. After removal of 6 bases from V and 6 bases from J, the junction contained 6 bases not matched to a gene. The DNA of the CDR3 is TGTGCCAGCAGCTCCGACAGGGTTGATACGCAGTATTTT. It encodes CASSSDRVDTQYF.

This clonotype was recorded a few times. DNA for the CDR3: TGTGCCAGCAGCTTACAGTCTAAGGGTGAAAAACTGTTTTTT. Translating gives CASSLQSKGEKLFF. The V gene is TRBV7-2, the J gene TRBJ1-4; D gene uncertain. The V end was cut by 2 bases, the J end by 7 bases, with 11 bases between. Germline lookup yields CDR1 SGHTA and CDR2 FQGNSA. The CDR3 contains 14 residues. The full variable domain, rest sourced from reference TRBV7-2 and TRBJ1-4, is GAGVSQSPSNKVTEKGKDVELRCDPISGHTALYWYRQSLGQGLEFLIYFQGNSAPDKSGLPSDRFSAERTGGSVSTLTIQRTQQEDSAVYLCASSLQSKGEKLFFGSGTQLSVL.

This chain links TRBV29-1 with TRBJ2-5; D is possibly TRBD1 (6 bases). Trimming stripped 2 bases from V and 5 bases from J, with 18 bases between. Germline assignment: CDR1 SQVTM and CDR2 ANQGSEA. CDR3 length equals 15 residues. The CDR3 sequence is CSVELARGGGETQYF. CDR3 bases: TGCAGCGTTGAACTGGCCAGGGGCGGAGGTGAGACCCAGTACTTC.

The V call is TRBV12-3 or TRBV12-4, the J call TRBJ1-2; 7 bases match TRBD1. This CDR3 is built from 11 residues. The trim removed 6 bases at V and 13 bases at J, leaving 8 bases unmatched. This chain's CDR3 is CASRLTGRSTF. CDR3 coding DNA: TGTGCCAGCAGGCTGACAGGGAGAAGCACCTTC.